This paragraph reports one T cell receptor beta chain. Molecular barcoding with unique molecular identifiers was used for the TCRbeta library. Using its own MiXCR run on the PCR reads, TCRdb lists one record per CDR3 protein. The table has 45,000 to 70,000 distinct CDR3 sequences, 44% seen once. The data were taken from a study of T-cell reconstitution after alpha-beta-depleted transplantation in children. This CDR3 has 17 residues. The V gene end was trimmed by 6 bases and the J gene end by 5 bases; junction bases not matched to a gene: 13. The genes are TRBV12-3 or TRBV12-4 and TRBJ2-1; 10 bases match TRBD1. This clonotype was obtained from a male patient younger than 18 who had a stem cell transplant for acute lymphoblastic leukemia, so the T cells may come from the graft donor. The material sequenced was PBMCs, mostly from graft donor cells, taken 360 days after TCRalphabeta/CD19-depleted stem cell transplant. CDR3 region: CASRVRDRGFEDNEQFF. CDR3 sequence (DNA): TGTGCCAGCAGGGTCCGGGACAGGGGATTTGAGGACAATGAGCAGTTCTTC.